This passage covers 19 T cell receptor beta chains from one sample sequenced in a study of long-term antiretroviral therapy in people with HIV. The assay, immunoSEQ v3.0, was run at survey level. The protocol was immunoSEQ multiplex PCR, while the TCRdb copy is restricted to in-frame clones and leaves out a portion. The sample comprises 15,000 to 25,000 clones, over 75% of which are singletons, and roughly 8.4% rests with the top ten. Sequenced material: unsorted PBMCs, taken 4.4 years before starting antiretroviral therapy. These receptors were taken from a woman aged 25 to 39 with HIV.

The chain couples TRBV25-1 to TRBJ1-2; 7 bases map to TRBD1. From germline, CDR1 is MGHDK and CDR2 SYGVNS. V was pared by 3 bases and J by 7 bases, with 17 bases of the junction left unmatched. This CDR3 has 17 amino acids. The CDR3 loop reads CASSDYRGGGFLGGYTF. For the CDR3, the DNA is TGTGCCAGCAGTGATTACAGGGGCGGAGGGTTTTTAGGTGGCTACACCTTC.

V gene TRBV2 combines with J gene TRBJ2-5; 12 nucleotides agree with TRBD2. CDR1 and CDR2 (germline): SNHLY, FYNNEI. V lost 6 bases to trimming and J lost 9 bases; unmatched junction nucleotides: 14. CDR3 length: 16 amino acids. The CDR3 nucleotides read TGTGCCAGCAGCCCGAGACTAGCGGGGGACGGGGGGGCCCAGTACTTC. This translates into CASSPRLAGDGGAQYF.

CDR3 sequence (DNA): TGTGCCAGCAGCTTTGGACTCTACGAGCAGTACTTC. As protein: CASSFGLYEQYF. The V call is TRBV7-9, the J call TRBJ2-7, with a tentative D call TRBD2 (5 bases). This CDR3 contains 12 residues. The germline gives CDR1 SEHNR, CDR2 FQNEAQ (reference sequence). The ends were cut back, 3 bases at V and 3 bases at J, with 6 bases in the middle.

The chain is built from TRBV7-8 and TRBJ2-1, with 9 positions matching TRBD1. Losses at the gene ends were 5 bases for V and 6 bases for J; bases not matched to a gene: 14. Germline CDR1 reads SGHVS; CDR2 reads FQNEAQ. The CDR3 sequence is 17 residues long. This chain's CDR3 is CASSMTGGYLGRNEQFF. CDR3 sequence (DNA): TGTGCCAGCAGCATGACAGGGGGATATCTGGGACGCAATGAGCAGTTCTTC.

This sequence joins TRBV10-3 and TRBJ2-2, with 10 bases aligning to TRBD1. J lost 2 bases, V lost 6 bases, and 3 bases had no gene match. CDR3 length equals 15 residues. Germline values: CDR1 ENHRY, CDR2 SYGVKD. Here the CDR3 reads CAIRRDRGNTGELFF. The CDR3 DNA follows: TGTGCCATCAGGAGGGACAGGGGAAACACCGGGGAGCTGTTTTTT.

This sequence joins TRBV7-2 and TRBJ2-7, with TRBD2 matching over 7 bases. Looked up from germline, CDR1 is SGHTA and CDR2 is FQGNSA. The CDR3 runs 17 residues. Losses at the gene ends were 3 bases for V and 2 bases for J; bases not matched to a gene: 13. The DNA for the CDR3 is TGTGCCAGCAGCTTCCTCTTGGGGGGGGGAAGGGCCTACGAGCAGTACTTC. Protein product: CASSFLLGGGRAYEQYF. Together with reference TRBV7-2 and TRBJ2-7, the CDR3 gives the full variable domain: GAGVSQSPSNKVTEKGKDVELRCDPISGHTALYWYRQSLGQGLEFLIYFQGNSAPDKSGLPSDRFSAERTGGSVSTLTIQRTQQEDSAVYLCASSFLLGGGRAYEQYFGPGTRLTVT.

The chain employs TRBV5-4 and TRBJ2-7, with D tentatively TRBD2 (6 bases). In germline, CDR1 is SGHNT, CDR2 YYREEE (reference sequence). The CDR3 extends over 13 amino acids. The germline V and J ends were trimmed by 4 bases and 3 bases, with 11 bases remaining between them. The CDR3 DNA sequence: TGTGCCAGCAGCGCGGACGGGGGCTACGAGCAGTACTTC. This sequence encodes CASSADGGYEQYF.

The chain has TRBV10-1 and TRBJ1-3; 7 nucleotides match TRBD1. Per the germline V gene, CDR1 is WNHNN and CDR2 is SYGVQD (reference sequence). The V and J ends lost 6 bases and 2 bases, in that order; junction bases with no gene match: 1. The CDR3 consists of 13 residues. This CDR3 is CASRQGAGNTIYF. DNA of the CDR3: TGCGCCAGCAGGCAGGGGGCTGGAAACACCATATATTTT.

V is TRBV5-1 and J is TRBJ1-1; a weak D match, TRBD1 (6 bases). The CDR3 length is 14 residues. CDR1 SGHRS and CDR2 YFSETQ come from the germline V gene. Trimming pared 0 bases from V and 3 bases from J, leaving 9 bases between. CDR3: CASSLVAGDTEAFF. Written as DNA, the CDR3 is TGCGCCAGCAGCTTGGTGGCAGGGGACACTGAAGCTTTCTTT.

This clone has a handful of counts. This chain uses TRBV7-9 with TRBJ1-5; no reliable D call. This CDR3 region has 14 residues. Germline V gene data show CDR1 as SEHNR and CDR2 as FQNEAQ (reference sequence). The germline V and J ends were trimmed by 5 bases and 4 bases, with 12 bases remaining between them. CDR3 sequence reads: CASSPQGRNQPQHF. The DNA of the CDR3 is TGTGCCAGCAGCCCCCAAGGGCGGAATCAGCCCCAGCATTTT.

This chain links TRBV18 with TRBJ1-2; D is uncertain. V dropped 0 bases and J dropped 4 bases, with 9 bases sitting between them. CDR3 size: 14 residues. CDR1 is KGHSH and CDR2 is LQKENI in the germline V gene. The CDR3 DNA reads as TGTGCCAGCTCACCACCGGAGGGCCGCTATGGCTACACCTTC. It translates to CASSPPEGRYGYTF. Filled out from reference TRBV18 and TRBJ1-2, the complete variable domain reads NAGVMQNPRHLVRRRGQEARLRCSPMKGHSHVYWYRQLPEEGLKFMVYLQKENIIDESGMPKERFSAEFPKEGPSILRIQQVVRGDSAAYFCASSPPEGRYGYTFGSGTRLTVV.

The V gene is TRBV6-6, the J gene TRBJ2-3; TRBD2 matches at 7 bases. From germline, CDR1 is MNHNY and CDR2 SVGAGI (reference sequence). J gave up 1 base and V 5 bases, and 6 bases lay outside the gene matches. This CDR3 spans 15 amino acids. The CDR3: CASSGRGVGTDTQYF. In DNA form, the CDR3 reads TGTGCCAGCAGTGGACGGGGGGTTGGCACAGATACGCAGTATTTT.

The rearrangement uses TRBV19 and TRBJ2-3; D tentatively fits TRBD1 or TRBD2 (5 bases each). Germline CDR1 reads LNHDA; CDR2 reads SQIVND (reference sequence). V was pared by 10 bases and J by 2 bases, with 13 bases between. The CDR3 spans 13 residues. The CDR3: CATRGTSTDTQYF. As DNA, the CDR3 is TGTGCCACACGAGGGACCTCCACAGATACGCAGTATTTT.

Only one count was recorded for this clone. J is TRBJ2-6 and V is TRBV5-1, with a weak D call TRBD2 (5 bases). This CDR3 spans 16 amino acids. Looked up from germline, CDR1 is SGHRS and CDR2 is YFSETQ. Trimming stripped 2 bases from V and 1 base from J, with 10 bases between. CDR3 in amino acids: CASSLSPGSGANVLTF. The CDR3 DNA reads TGCGCCAGCAGCTTATCCCCGGGGTCTGGGGCCAACGTCCTGACTTTC.

The chain links TRBV19 to TRBJ2-2, with 7 bases fitting TRBD2. The CDR3 has 16 residues. J lost 0 bases, V lost 7 bases, and 8 bases had no gene match. CDR1 is LNHDA and CDR2 is SQIVND in the germline V gene (reference sequence). CDR3 coding DNA: TGTGCCAGTAACCCAGGGCTAGCGGCGAACACCGGGGAGCTGTTTTTT. It is translated as CASNPGLAANTGELFF.

The chain couples TRBV11-2 to TRBJ1-5, with a tentative D call TRBD1 (5 bases). CDR3 length equals 15 residues. The V and J ends lost 1 base and 2 bases respectively, with 9 bases between them. From germline, CDR1 is SGHAT and CDR2 FQNNGV. The CDR3 sequence is CASSLGVRGNQPQHF. In nucleotides, the CDR3 is TGTGCCAGCAGCTTAGGAGTCAGGGGCAATCAGCCCCAGCATTTT. The full variable domain, completed using reference TRBV11-2 and TRBJ1-5, is EAGVAQSPRYKIIEKRQSVAFWCNPISGHATLYWYQQILGQGPKLLIQFQNNGVVDDSQLPKDRFSAERLKGVDSTLKIQPAKLEDSAVYLCASSLGVRGNQPQHFGDGTRLSIL.

The chain joins TRBV5-1 to TRBJ2-5; 7 bases agree with TRBD1. There are 14 residues in the CDR3. Germline CDR1 reads SGHRS; CDR2 reads YFSETQ. With V trimmed by 0 bases and J by 3 bases, 2 bases remained unmatched. The DNA for the CDR3 is TGCGCCAGCAGCTTGGGTCAGGGGGAAGAGACCCAGTACTTC. Protein product: CASSLGQGEETQYF.

The CDR3 region is CATSRSTGIGSNQPQHF. CDR3 nucleotide sequence: TGTGCCACCAGCAGAAGTACAGGGATTGGTAGCAATCAGCCCCAGCATTTT. The genes are TRBV15 and TRBJ1-5; a possible D gene is TRBD1 (6 bases). The CDR3 is 17 residues long. Trimming left V 2 bases short and J 0 bases short, with 14 bases between. The germline V gene encodes CDR1 LNHNV and CDR2 YYDKDF (reference sequence).

The chain links TRBV4-2 to TRBJ1-2, with TRBD1 as a possible D gene (5 bases). CDR3 length: 15 amino acids. Trimming removed 0 bases at V and 1 base at J, with 9 bases between. Germline V CDR1 and CDR2: LGHNA, YNFKEQ. CDR3 nucleotide sequence: TGTGCCAGCAGCCAAGAAAAGGGGCGTAACTATGGCTACACCTTC. This codes for CASSQEKGRNYGYTF.